This entry features one TCR beta chain sequence. Its antigen is still unknown. This CDR3 has 12 residues. The germline gives CDR1 ENHRY, CDR2 SYGVKD. V was pared by 5 bases and J by 7 bases, with 9 bases between. TCRdb reprocessed the 5' RACE reads with MiXCR, giving one entry per CDR3 protein. The repertoire consists of approximately 400,000 distinct CDR3 sequences, with about a sixth occurring once and the leading ten covering approximately 0.93%. The data are from a study of CD8 T cells in ankylosing spondylitis. The study's findings and limits: Apparently characteristic of ankylosing spondylitis blood was a TCR beta motif (roughly 8 highly homologous variants). With a CD8+ phenotype, disease-linked clones were relatively rare in peripheral blood.

This clonotype originated in a male donor with ankylosing spondylitis. The sample consisted of blood, either unsorted or a sorted T cell fraction (not recorded which). This chain uses TRBV10-3 with TRBJ2-1; TRBD1 is a possible D gene (6 bases). In nucleotides, the CDR3 is TGTGCCATCAGTCTACAGGGAAATGAGCAGTTCTTC. Its protein is CAISLQGNEQFF.